One and the same sample provided the 2 T cell receptor beta chains below, sequenced in a study of blood T cells in healthy people across ages. With a J-beta primer mix and a sample-barcoded 5' primer, a second PCR ran 7 to 11 cycles. Via MiXCR, TCRdb re-called the 5' RACE reads, giving one row per CDR3 protein. The sample includes about 690,000 distinct CDR3 sequences, approximately 40% seen only once; the top ten take about 32%. Sequences were obtained from blood. The receptors come from a man at least 80 years old in good health.

The rearrangement joins TRBV2 to TRBJ2-2, with D maybe TRBD1 (6 bases). Deletions cut 1 base from V and 4 bases from J, with 10 bases between. Germline V gene sequence: CDR1 SNHLY, CDR2 FYNNEI. The CDR3 is 15 amino acids. CDR3 bases: TGTGCCAGCAGTGAAGTCAGGACAGTCACCGGGGAGCTGTTTTTT. Translating it yields CASSEVRTVTGELFF.

About this clonotype itself: A read error may explain this, as a much larger clone is one base away. This chain joins TRBV9 and TRBJ2-1, with D perhaps matching TRBD2 (6 bases). V dropped 3 bases and J dropped 10 bases, with 20 bases sitting between them. The CDR3 has 15 residues. CDR1 is SGDLS, CDR2 YYNGEE, per germline. The DNA of the CDR3 is TGTGCCAGCAGCGCGGCGGGACTGAGCTCCTACGAGCAGTTCTTC. It yields the protein CASSAAGLSSYEQFF.